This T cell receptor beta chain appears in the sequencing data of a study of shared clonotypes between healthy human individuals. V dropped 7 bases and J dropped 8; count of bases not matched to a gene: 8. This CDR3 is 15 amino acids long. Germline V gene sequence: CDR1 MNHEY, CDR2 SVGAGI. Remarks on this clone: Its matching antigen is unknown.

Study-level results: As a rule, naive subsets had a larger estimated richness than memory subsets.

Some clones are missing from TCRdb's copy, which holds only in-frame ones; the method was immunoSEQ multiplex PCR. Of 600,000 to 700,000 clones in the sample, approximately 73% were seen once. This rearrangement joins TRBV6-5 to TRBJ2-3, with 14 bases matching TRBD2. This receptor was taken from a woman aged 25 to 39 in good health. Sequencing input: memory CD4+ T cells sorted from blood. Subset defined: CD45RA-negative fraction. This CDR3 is CASKRLAGGPGTQYF. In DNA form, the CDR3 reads TGTGCCAGCAAAAGACTAGCGGGAGGGCCAGGTACGCAGTATTTT.